The source of this T cell receptor beta chain is a study of cytomegalovirus exposure and HLA in healthy donors. This CDR3 region has 15 residues. Germline CDR1 and CDR2: WNHNN and SYGVQD (reference sequence). The V and J ends lost 4 bases and 5 bases, in that order; junction bases with no gene match: 5. In the case of this clone: The antigen remains undetermined.

Profiling relied on immunoSEQ multiplex PCR, and the TCRdb table lists in-frame clones only, not all of them. This table holds around 160,000 clones, 88% found once. Study results and caveats: The TCR clusters that emerged in the first cohort tended, a later analysis found, to co-occur in the 110 or so validation repertoires. The study recorded about 150 TCR beta chains that were cytomegalovirus-associated. In vitro experiments confirmed that three CMV-associated chains were specific for CMV antigens. High sensitivity and specificity were reportedly achieved when the classifier diagnosed cytomegalovirus status.

The V gene is TRBV10-1, the J gene TRBJ1-4; TRBD1 agrees at 9 bases. This receptor was obtained from a man in his late teens or twenties in good health and CMV-seronegative. The sample consisted of PBMCs. CDR3 DNA: TGCGCCAGCAGTGCCTCCGGGACAGGGAATGAAAAACTGTTTTTT. Its protein is CASSASGTGNEKLFF.